This entry describes one T cell receptor beta chain. These data come from a study of blood T cell repertoires in COVID-19. The CDR3 has 16 amino acids. The V gene's germline CDR1 is SGHKS and CDR2 YYEKEE (reference sequence). V lost 0 bases and J 4 bases, leaving 15 bases between the germline ends. As originally analysed: Estimated nucleated cell counts came from reference gene primer amplification. Clones were sequenced by immunoSEQ multiplex PCR, and TCRdb holds only the in-frame ones, with some missing. V, J and clone size were drawn from that table, and D and trimming were deduced from the DNA. The sample includes roughly 460,000 clones, roughly 89% seen only once; the top ten take roughly 0.78%.

The sequencing input was peripheral blood. The gene calls are TRBV5-5 and TRBJ2-3, with D unresolved. The sequence came from a young man with COVID-19, enrolled during active disease. The DNA of the CDR3 is TGTGCCAGCAGCTTGGAAATCGGCCGGAGATCAGATACGCAGTATTTT. It translates to CASSLEIGRRSDTQYF. The whole variable domain, filled in from reference TRBV5-5 and TRBJ2-3, reads DAGVTQSPTHLIKTRGQQVTLRCSPISGHKSVSWYQQVLGQGPQFIFQYYEKEERGRGNFPDRFSARQFPNYSSELNVNALLLGDSALYLCASSLEIGRRSDTQYFGPGTRLTVL.